This T cell receptor (beta chain) was recovered during a study of CD8 T cells in ankylosing spondylitis. Whole-study findings and limits: Within ankylosing spondylitis blood, a TCR beta motif made up of fewer than ten highly homologous variants appeared to be characteristic.

For this clonotype: Its antigen is undetermined.

Trimming took 2 bases from V and 9 from J, leaving 9 bases between them. The CDR3 loop spans 12 amino acids. The V gene's germline CDR1 is MNHNY and CDR2 SVGAGI (reference sequence). Each CDR3 protein gets one entry after TCRdb re-called the 5' RACE reads with MiXCR. The sample carries 400,000 to 450,000 distinct CDR3 sequences, approximately 17% recorded once. The specimen was blood, either unsorted or a sorted T cell fraction (not recorded which). The receptor was derived from a male donor with ankylosing spondylitis. The rearrangement links TRBV6-6 to TRBJ2-3; tentatively, D is TRBD2 (5 bases). CDR3 sequence: CASSYAEETQYF. The CDR3 DNA reads as TGTGCCAGCAGTTACGCGGAGGAAACGCAGTATTTT.